Listed below are T cell receptor beta chains from one sample, sequenced in a study of blood T cell repertoires in COVID-19. TCRdb's table, derived via immunoSEQ multiplex PCR, lists solely in-frame clones and lacks some. The top ten clones hold approximately 25% of a sample with under 30,000 clones, 85% to 90% of them seen once. The sample was peripheral blood. The source is a human donor with active COVID-19. The donor label of this sample is uncertain. The CDR3 runs from the conserved cysteine through the conserved F or W. A D gene is named only where the DNA matches it firmly. Rows may omit the clone size; those that give it use once, few, many or a size class.

v_call,clone_size,j_call,d_call,cdr3_aa,cdr3_nt
TRBV7-8,NA,TRBJ1-2,NA,CASSLDQGGLMYGYTF,TGTGCCAGCAGCTTAGACCAGGGAGGGCTTATGTATGGCTACACCTTC
TRBV9,NA,TRBJ2-4,NA,CASSVGGTKNIQYF,TGTGCCAGCAGCGTCGGGGGTACCAAAAACATTCAGTACTTC
TRBV5-1,NA,TRBJ1-2,TRBD1,CASSSSGQGYYGYTF,TGCGCCAGCAGCTCCTCAGGACAGGGGTACTATGGCTACACCTTC
TRBV7-2,NA,TRBJ2-7,NA,CASSLEQQAYEQYF,TGTGCCAGCAGCTTAGAACAGCAAGCCTACGAGCAGTACTTC
TRBV5-1,NA,TRBJ2-4,NA,CASSLEQGKNIQYF,TGCGCCAGCAGCTTGGAACAGGGCAAAAACATTCAGTACTTC
TRBV5-8,NA,TRBJ2-2,NA,CASSSRRISGELFF,TGTGCCAGCAGCTCCAGGAGGATCTCCGGGGAGCTGTTTTTT
TRBV7-9,NA,TRBJ2-4,TRBD2,CASSLDPAGGPLAKNIQYF,TGTGCCAGCAGCTTAGATCCAGCGGGAGGCCCCTTAGCCAAAAACATTCAGTACTTC
TRBV19,NA,TRBJ2-1,TRBD1,CASSRTGRTSYNEQFF,TGTGCCAGTAGTCGGACAGGACGTACCTCCTACAATGAGCAGTTCTTC
TRBV27,NA,TRBJ2-5,TRBD1,CASSSGQGGQETQYF,TGTGCCAGCAGTTCTGGACAGGGAGGCCAAGAGACCCAGTACTTC
TRBV20-1,NA,TRBJ2-5,NA,CSASGQQETQYF,TGCAGTGCTAGTGGTCAGCAAGAGACCCAGTACTTC
TRBV11-2,NA,TRBJ2-5,NA,CASSVKPSQETQYF,TGTGCCAGCAGCGTGAAGCCATCCCAAGAGACCCAGTACTTC
TRBV20-1,once,TRBJ1-5,TRBD1,CSASTWRQGDQPQHF,TGCAGTGCTAGTACTTGGCGGCAGGGGGATCAGCCCCAGCATTTT
TRBV6-2/TRBV6-3,NA,TRBJ1-1,NA,CASSYRGPGTGGENTEAFF,TGTGCCAGCAGTTACCGTGGACCCGGAACAGGTGGGGAGAACACTGAAGCTTTCTTT
TRBV11-3,once,TRBJ1-1,TRBD1,CASSPTGGRNTEAFF,TGTGCCAGCAGCCCTACAGGGGGCAGGAACACTGAAGCTTTCTTT
TRBV3-1/TRBV3-2,medium-sized,TRBJ1-1,TRBD1,CASSHLTGDTEAFF,TGTGCCAGCAGCCACCTCACAGGGGACACTGAAGCTTTCTTT
TRBV5-8,NA,TRBJ2-4,NA,CASSLALLSSVNIQYF,TGTGCCAGCAGCTTGGCCCTCCTTTCTAGTGTGAACATTCAGTACTTC
TRBV7-8,NA,TRBJ2-2,TRBD2,CASSVGLAGNTGELFF,TGTGCCAGCAGCGTGGGACTAGCGGGGAACACCGGGGAGCTGTTTTTT
TRBV3-1/TRBV3-2,NA,TRBJ1-6,TRBD1,CASSPGQNNSPLHF,TGTGCCAGCAGCCCGGGACAGAATAATTCACCCCTCCACTTT
TRBV7-2,once,TRBJ2-1,TRBD1,CASSRTGGNMNNEQFF,TGTGCCAGCAGCAGGACAGGGGGGAATATGAACAATGAGCAGTTCTTC
TRBV19,few,TRBJ1-5,NA,CASLTGPGATHQPQHF,TGTGCCAGCTTAACAGGGCCTGGAGCAACCCATCAGCCCCAGCATTTT
TRBV28,NA,TRBJ2-5,TRBD1,CASSSQGALETQYF,TGTGCCAGCAGTTCACAGGGGGCTCTGGAGACCCAGTACTTC
TRBV6-5,once,TRBJ2-3,NA,CASSLPGAPDTQYF,TGTGCCAGCAGTCTCCCAGGGGCCCCAGATACGCAGTATTTT
TRBV5-1,NA,TRBJ2-3,TRBD1,CASSNGQGRTDTQYF,TGCGCCAGCAGCAACGGACAGGGACGCACAGATACGCAGTATTTT
TRBV6-6,NA,TRBJ2-7,TRBD1,CASSPQGAGREQYF,TGTGCCAGCAGTCCCCAGGGGGCCGGACGCGAGCAGTACTTC
TRBV6-1,NA,TRBJ2-2,TRBD2,CASSEYWERGTTGELFF,TGTGCCAGCAGTGAATATTGGGAGCGGGGGACCACCGGGGAGCTGTTTTTT
TRBV6-5,NA,TRBJ1-2,TRBD1,CASSYIRTGGSYGYTF,TGTGCCAGCAGTTACATCCGCACAGGGGGCAGCTATGGCTACACCTTC
TRBV19,once,TRBJ2-3,NA,CASSTRGDTQYF,TGTGCCAGTAGTACCCGCGGGGATACGCAGTATTTT
TRBV19,NA,TRBJ1-1,NA,CASSLNSNTEAFF,TGTGCCAGTAGTCTAAATTCGAACACTGAAGCTTTCTTT
TRBV6-1,NA,TRBJ2-5,TRBD2,CASSVFHTSGQETQYF,TGTGCCAGCAGTGTATTCCACACTAGCGGCCAAGAGACCCAGTACTTC
TRBV19,once,TRBJ1-1,TRBD1,CASSAADRVGTEAFF,TGTGCCAGTTCAGCGGCGGACAGGGTGGGCACTGAAGCTTTCTTT
TRBV24-1,once,TRBJ2-2,TRBD1,CATSETPEQGQSTGELFF,TGTGCCACCAGTGAAACACCCGAACAGGGACAGAGCACCGGGGAGCTGTTTTTT
TRBV7-2,once,TRBJ2-2,TRBD2,CASSLGPAGAGELFF,TGTGCCAGCAGCTTAGGGCCAGCGGGAGCCGGGGAGCTGTTTTTT
TRBV10-3,NA,TRBJ1-3,TRBD1,CAISPWTGRGNTIYF,TGTGCCATCAGTCCCTGGACAGGGCGTGGAAACACCATATATTTT
TRBV7-9,NA,TRBJ1-4,TRBD1,CASSPPQGARGEKLFF,TGTGCCAGCAGCCCCCCACAGGGGGCGCGAGGGGAAAAACTGTTTTTT
TRBV3-1/TRBV3-2,NA,TRBJ1-1,NA,CASSQDTPNTEAFF,TGTGCCAGCAGCCAAGATACACCGAACACTGAAGCTTTCTTT
TRBV5-1,once,TRBJ2-7,TRBD2,CASSLGLAGALPYEQYF,TGCGCCAGCAGCTTGGGACTAGCGGGCGCCTTACCCTACGAGCAGTACTTC